This T cell receptor beta chain appears in the sequencing data of a study of blood T cells in healthy people across ages. A second PCR of about 7 to 12 cycles used a sample-barcoded 5' primer and a J-beta primer mix. The template-switch adaptor, which had 12 random nucleotides, put a tag on each cDNA molecule. One entry per CDR3 protein, called by TCRdb with MiXCR from the 5' RACE reads. The data contain 700,000 to 850,000 distinct CDR3 sequences, 35% to 40% of them singletons. The CDR3 length is 12 residues. V was clipped by 7 bases and J by 5 bases, with 12 bases between them. The V gene's germline CDR1 is MNHEY and CDR2 SMNVEV (reference sequence). This clonotype was detected a few times.

Material: blood. V is TRBV27 and J is TRBJ2-7, with D tentatively TRBD1 (6 bases). The sequence came from a man between 18 and 35 years old in good health. The CDR3 here is CASKGDGDEQYF. In nucleotides, the CDR3 is TGTGCCAGCAAGGGGGACGGGGACGAGCAGTACTTC.